This is a list of T cell receptor beta chains from one sample in a study of shared clonotypes between healthy human individuals. Repertoires were generated with immunoSEQ multiplex PCR, while TCRdb's copy carries only in-frame clones and drops some. Among some 2.1 million clones listed, roughly 95% were seen once. Sequencing was carried out using naive CD8+ T cells sorted from blood. The receptor set was obtained from a man between 18 and 29 years old in good health. Each CDR3 is given with its conserved first and last residue. A D gene is named only where the DNA matches it firmly. Clone size is stated in some rows and not others, as once, few, many or a class when expanded.

cdr3_aa,cdr3_nt,j_call,d_call,v_call,clone_size
CASSFYRDSYEQYF,TGCGCCAGCAGTTTTTACCGGGACAGCTACGAGCAGTACTTC,TRBJ2-7,TRBD1,TRBV10-1,-
CASSSSRWQGTDTQYF,TGTGCCAGCAGCTCCTCGCGCTGGCAGGGCACAGATACGCAGTATTTT,TRBJ2-3,-,TRBV7-9,-
CASSEGQGFSYEQYF,TGTGCCAGCAGTGAAGGACAGGGATTCTCCTACGAGCAGTACTTC,TRBJ2-7,TRBD1,TRBV6-1,-
CASSDSVAVGNTEAFF,TGTGCCAGCAGTGATTCGGTGGCAGTTGGGAACACTGAAGCTTTCTTT,TRBJ1-1,-,TRBV2,-
CASSPGRAYEQYF,TGTGCCAGCAGCCCGGGACGGGCCTACGAGCAGTACTTC,TRBJ2-7,-,TRBV13,-
CASSQTGNEQYF,TGTGCCAGCAGCCAGACAGGGAACGAGCAGTACTTC,TRBJ2-7,TRBD1,TRBV13,-
CASSFMTSFEQFF,TGCGCCAGCAGCTTTATGACTAGCTTTGAGCAGTTCTTC,TRBJ2-1,TRBD2,TRBV5-1,once
CARSLWMGQETQYF,TGTGCCAGAAGCCTGTGGATGGGGCAAGAGACCCAGTACTTC,TRBJ2-5,-,TRBV5-3,-
CASSLVGQSYEQYF,TGTGCCAGCAGCCTGGTCGGACAGAGCTACGAGCAGTACTTC,TRBJ2-7,-,TRBV6-6,-
CASSQEGEGTKNIQYF,TGCGCCAGCAGCCAAGAGGGAGAAGGGACCAAAAACATTCAGTACTTC,TRBJ2-4,-,TRBV4-1,-
CASSYGGSYEQYF,TGTGCCAGCAGCTACGGGGGCAGCTACGAGCAGTACTTC,TRBJ2-7,-,TRBV5-6,-
CASSPSVTQYF,TGTGCCAGCAGCCCGTCGGTGACCCAGTACTTC,TRBJ2-5,-,TRBV21-1,once
CAWSDHFEKLFF,TGTGCCTGGAGTGACCACTTTGAAAAACTGTTTTTT,TRBJ1-4,-,TRBV30,-
CSAQPDTQYF,TGCAGTGCTCAACCAGATACGCAGTATTTT,TRBJ2-3,-,TRBV20-1,-
CASSLDPGEQYF,TGTGCCAGCAGCTTAGATCCCGGCGAGCAGTACTTC,TRBJ2-7,-,TRBV11-2,-
CASSSGQVGYTF,TGTGCCAGCAGCAGCGGACAGGTTGGCTACACCTTC,TRBJ1-2,TRBD1,TRBV5-6,few
CASSMTGANEKLFF,TGTGCCAGCAGTATGACAGGGGCTAATGAAAAACTGTTTTTT,TRBJ1-4,TRBD1,TRBV27,-
CASSQDGRDNNEQFF,TGCGCCAGCAGCCAAGATGGTAGGGACAACAATGAGCAGTTCTTC,TRBJ2-1,-,TRBV4-1,-
CASSDEQLLSYNSPLHF,TGTGCCAGCAGTGACGAACAGCTCCTCTCCTATAATTCACCCCTCCACTTT,TRBJ1-6,-,TRBV2,-
CASSPGGYEQYF,TGTGCCAGCAGCCCTGGGGGCTACGAGCAGTACTTC,TRBJ2-7,-,TRBV11-2,few
CASSLGLVYEQYF,TGTGCCAGCAGCCTAGGACTAGTTTACGAGCAGTACTTC,TRBJ2-7,TRBD2,TRBV11-2,-
CASSLGGRHGETQYF,TGTGCCAGCAGTTTAGGGGGGAGGCATGGGGAGACCCAGTACTTC,TRBJ2-5,-,TRBV27,-
CASSLALDRGGTDTQYF,TGTGCCAGCAGCTTAGCCCTGGACAGGGGGGGCACAGATACGCAGTATTTT,TRBJ2-3,TRBD1,TRBV7-9,-
CASSVGPSGGSNQPQHF,TGTGCCAGCAGCGTAGGCCCATCAGGGGGGAGCAATCAGCCCCAGCATTTT,TRBJ1-5,TRBD1,TRBV9,-
CASSTLGGGYEQYF,TGTGCCAGCAGTACCCTCGGGGGCGGGTACGAGCAGTACTTC,TRBJ2-7,-,TRBV6-5,-
CASSQKVAGGADTQYF,TGCGCCAGCAGCCAGAAAGTAGCGGGAGGGGCAGATACGCAGTATTTT,TRBJ2-3,TRBD2,TRBV4-3,-
CASSHWMDEETQYF,TGTGCCAGCAGCCATTGGATGGATGAAGAGACCCAGTACTTC,TRBJ2-5,-,TRBV14,-
CASRPRQANGELFF,TGCGCCAGCAGGCCCCGACAGGCTAACGGGGAGCTGTTTTTT,TRBJ2-2,-,TRBV4-1,-
CASSPRRLNSPLHF,TGTGCCAGCAGCCCCCGTCGACTTAATTCACCCCTCCACTTT,TRBJ1-6,-,TRBV7-9,-
CASRSPTGVRQGATDTQYF,TGTGCCAGCAGATCGCCGACGGGGGTTCGACAGGGGGCAACAGATACGCAGTATTTT,TRBJ2-3,TRBD1,TRBV27,-
CASSLGGITEAFF,TGTGCCAGCAGCTTAGGAGGGATCACTGAAGCTTTCTTT,TRBJ1-1,-,TRBV7-3,-
CASSEAYAANYGYTF,TGTGCCAGCAGTGAAGCTTATGCAGCTAACTATGGCTACACCTTC,TRBJ1-2,-,TRBV6-1,-
CASSLEGGNTEAFF,TGCGCCAGCAGCTTGGAGGGCGGAAACACTGAAGCTTTCTTT,TRBJ1-1,-,TRBV5-1,-
CANRRDGTYEQYF,TGTGCCAACCGTCGGGACGGGACCTACGAGCAGTACTTC,TRBJ2-7,-,TRBV6-1,-
CASSYAGTTDTQYF,TGTGCCAGCAGTTACGCGGGAACCACAGATACGCAGTATTTT,TRBJ2-3,-,TRBV6-5,-
CASTLGGEEQFF,TGTGCCAGCACCTTGGGGGGGGAAGAACAGTTCTTC,TRBJ2-1,TRBD2,TRBV28,once
CAIPIRLYSGNTIYF,TGTGCCATTCCGATCCGCCTTTACTCTGGAAACACCATATATTTT,TRBJ1-3,-,TRBV28,-
CASSLLGSFHEQYF,TGTGCCAGCAGCTTACTAGGTAGCTTCCACGAGCAGTACTTC,TRBJ2-7,-,TRBV7-2,-
CATSRANTEAFF,TGTGCCACCAGCAGAGCCAACACTGAAGCTTTCTTT,TRBJ1-1,-,TRBV15,-
CASRPYGTSEAFF,TGTGCCAGTAGGCCATACGGGACCTCTGAAGCTTTCTTT,TRBJ1-1,-,TRBV19,-
CASSLDQSYNEQFF,TGTGCCAGCAGCTTGGATCAGAGCTACAATGAGCAGTTCTTC,TRBJ2-1,-,TRBV5-6,-
CASSLAIIYGAGELFF,TGTGCCAGCAGCTTAGCCATCATATACGGCGCCGGGGAGCTGTTTTTT,TRBJ2-2,-,TRBV7-8,-